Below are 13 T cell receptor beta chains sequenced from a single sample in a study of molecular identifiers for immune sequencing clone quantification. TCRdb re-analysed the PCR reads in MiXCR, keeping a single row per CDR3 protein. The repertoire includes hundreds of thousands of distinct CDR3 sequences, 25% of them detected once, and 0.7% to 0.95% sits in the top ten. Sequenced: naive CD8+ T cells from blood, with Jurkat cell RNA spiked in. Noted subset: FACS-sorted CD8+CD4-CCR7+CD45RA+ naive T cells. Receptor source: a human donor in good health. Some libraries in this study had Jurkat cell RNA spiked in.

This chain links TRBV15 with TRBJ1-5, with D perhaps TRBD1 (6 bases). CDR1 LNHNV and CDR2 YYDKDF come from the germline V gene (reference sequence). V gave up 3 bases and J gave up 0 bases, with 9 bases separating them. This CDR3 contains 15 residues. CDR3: CATSRNRDSNQPQHF. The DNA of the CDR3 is TGTGCCACCAGCAGGAACAGGGATAGCAATCAGCCCCAGCATTTT.

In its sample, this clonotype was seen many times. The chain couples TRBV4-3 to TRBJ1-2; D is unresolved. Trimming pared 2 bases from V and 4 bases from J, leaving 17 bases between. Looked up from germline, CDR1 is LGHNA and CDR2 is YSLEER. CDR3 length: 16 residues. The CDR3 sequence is CASSQWTAQKLYGYTF. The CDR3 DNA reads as TGCGCCAGCAGCCAATGGACGGCCCAGAAACTCTATGGCTACACCTTC.

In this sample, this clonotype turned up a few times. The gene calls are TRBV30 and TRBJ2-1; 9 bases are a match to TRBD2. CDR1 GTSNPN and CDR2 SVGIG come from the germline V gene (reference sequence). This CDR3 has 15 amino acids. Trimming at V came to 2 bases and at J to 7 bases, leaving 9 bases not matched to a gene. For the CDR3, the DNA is TGTGCCTGGAGTTGGGCTAGCGGGGTCTTGAATGAGCAGTTCTTC. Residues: CAWSWASGVLNEQFF.

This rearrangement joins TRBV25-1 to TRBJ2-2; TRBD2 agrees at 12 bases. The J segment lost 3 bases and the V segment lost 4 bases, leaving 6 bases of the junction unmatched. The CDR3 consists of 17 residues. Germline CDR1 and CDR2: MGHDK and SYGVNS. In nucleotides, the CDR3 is TGTGCCAGCAGTGTAAGACTAGCGGGAGTTTACACCGGGGAGCTGTTTTTT. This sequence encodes CASSVRLAGVYTGELFF.

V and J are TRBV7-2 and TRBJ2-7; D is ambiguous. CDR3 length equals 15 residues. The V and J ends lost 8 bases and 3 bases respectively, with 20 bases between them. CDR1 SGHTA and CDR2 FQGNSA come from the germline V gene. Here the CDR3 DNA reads TGTGCCAGCTCAAATCACGGGTCAAAGGGCTACGAGCAGTACTTC. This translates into CASSNHGSKGYEQYF.

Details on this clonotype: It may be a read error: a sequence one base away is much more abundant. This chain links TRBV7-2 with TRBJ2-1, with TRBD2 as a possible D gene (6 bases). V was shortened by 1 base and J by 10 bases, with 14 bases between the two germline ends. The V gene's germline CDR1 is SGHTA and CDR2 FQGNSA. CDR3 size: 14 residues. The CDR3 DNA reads TGTGCCAGCAGCTTAGGGGCGGGGTGGAACGAGCAGTTCTTC. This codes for CASSLGAGWNEQFF.

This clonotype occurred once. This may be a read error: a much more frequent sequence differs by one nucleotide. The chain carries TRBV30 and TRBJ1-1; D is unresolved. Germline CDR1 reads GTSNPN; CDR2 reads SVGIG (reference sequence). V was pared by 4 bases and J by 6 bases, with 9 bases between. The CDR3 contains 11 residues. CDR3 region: CAWTRRPEAFF. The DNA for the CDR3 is TGTGCCTGGACGCGGCGGCCTGAAGCTTTCTTT. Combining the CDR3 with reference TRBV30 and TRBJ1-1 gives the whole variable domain SQTIHQWPATLVQPVGSPLSLECTVEGTSNPNLYWYRQAAGRGLQLLFYSVGIGQISSEVPQNLSASRPQDRQFILSSKKLLLSDSGFYLCAWTRRPEAFFGQGTRLTVV.

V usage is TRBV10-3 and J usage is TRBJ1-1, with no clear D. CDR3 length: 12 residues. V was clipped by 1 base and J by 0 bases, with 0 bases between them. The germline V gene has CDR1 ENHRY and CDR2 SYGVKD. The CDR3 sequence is CAISELNTEAFF. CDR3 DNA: TGTGCCATCAGTGAGTTGAACACTGAAGCTTTCTTT.

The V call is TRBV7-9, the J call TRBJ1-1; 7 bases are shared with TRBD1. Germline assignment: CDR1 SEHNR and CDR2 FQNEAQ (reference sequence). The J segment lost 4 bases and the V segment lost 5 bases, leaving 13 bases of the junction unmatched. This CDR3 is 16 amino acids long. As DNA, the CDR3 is TGTGCCAGCAGCGCCGGGGACAGCCCTATGACCACTGAAGCTTTCTTT. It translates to CASSAGDSPMTTEAFF. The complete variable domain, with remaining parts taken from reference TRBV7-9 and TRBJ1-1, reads DTGVSQNPRHKITKRGQNVTFRCDPISEHNRLYWYRQTLGQGPEFLTYFQNEAQLEKSRLLSDRFSAERPKGSFSTLEIQRTEQGDSAMYLCASSAGDSPMTTEAFFGQGTRLTVV.

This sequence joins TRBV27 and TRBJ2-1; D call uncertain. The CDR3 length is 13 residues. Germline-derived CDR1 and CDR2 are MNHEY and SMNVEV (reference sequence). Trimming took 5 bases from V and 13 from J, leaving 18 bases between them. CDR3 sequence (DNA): TGTGCCAGCAGTCTTGGGTTCCAAGAGACCCAGTTCTTC. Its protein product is CASSLGFQETQFF.

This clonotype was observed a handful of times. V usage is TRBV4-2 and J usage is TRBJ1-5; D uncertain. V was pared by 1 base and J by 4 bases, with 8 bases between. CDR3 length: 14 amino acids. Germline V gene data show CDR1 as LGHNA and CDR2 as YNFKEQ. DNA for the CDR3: TGTGCCAGCAGCCAAGGATCGGGGAATCAGCCCCAGCATTTT. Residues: CASSQGSGNQPQHF.

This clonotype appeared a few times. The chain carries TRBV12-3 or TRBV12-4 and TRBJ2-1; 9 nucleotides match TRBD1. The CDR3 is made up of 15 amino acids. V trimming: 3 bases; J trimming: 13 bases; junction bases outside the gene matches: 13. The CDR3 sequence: CASSFTTGGGTTQFF. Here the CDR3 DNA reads TGTGCCAGCAGTTTTACCACAGGGGGCGGTACCACCCAGTTCTTC.

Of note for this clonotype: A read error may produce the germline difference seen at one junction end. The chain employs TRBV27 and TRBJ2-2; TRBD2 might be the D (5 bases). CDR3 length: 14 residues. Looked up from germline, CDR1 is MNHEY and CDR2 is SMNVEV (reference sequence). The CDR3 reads CASSSSVGTGELVF. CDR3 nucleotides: TGTGCCAGCAGTTCCTCAGTTGGCACCGGGGAGCTGGTTTTT.